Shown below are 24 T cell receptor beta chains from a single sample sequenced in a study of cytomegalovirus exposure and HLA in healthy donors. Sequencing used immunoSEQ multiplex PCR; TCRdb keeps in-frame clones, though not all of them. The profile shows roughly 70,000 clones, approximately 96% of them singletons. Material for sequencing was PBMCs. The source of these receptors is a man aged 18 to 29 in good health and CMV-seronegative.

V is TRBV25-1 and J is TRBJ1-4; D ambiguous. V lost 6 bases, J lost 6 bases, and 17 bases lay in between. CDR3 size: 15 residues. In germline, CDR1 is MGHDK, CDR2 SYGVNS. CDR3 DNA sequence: TGTGCCAGCAGGGACGGAAGGACTATCCATGAAAAACTGTTTTTT. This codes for CASRDGRTIHEKLFF.

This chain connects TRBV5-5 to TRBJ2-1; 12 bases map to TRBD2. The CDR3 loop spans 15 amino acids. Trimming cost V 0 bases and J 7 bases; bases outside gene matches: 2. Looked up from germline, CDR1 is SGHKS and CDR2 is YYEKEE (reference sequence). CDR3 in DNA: TGTGCCAGCAGCTTGGCGACTAGCGGGAGTAATGAGCAGTTCTTC. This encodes CASSLATSGSNEQFF. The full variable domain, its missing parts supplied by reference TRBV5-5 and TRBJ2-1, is DAGVTQSPTHLIKTRGQQVTLRCSPISGHKSVSWYQQVLGQGPQFIFQYYEKEERGRGNFPDRFSARQFPNYSSELNVNALLLGDSALYLCASSLATSGSNEQFFGPGTRLTVL.

CDR3 sequence: CASSRQGAETQYF. Written as DNA, the CDR3 is TGTGCCAGCAGCCGACAGGGGGCAGAGACCCAGTACTTC. The chain has TRBV7-9 and TRBJ2-5, with TRBD1 identical over 10 bases. The CDR3 loop spans 13 amino acids. From germline, CDR1 is SEHNR and CDR2 FQNEAQ (reference sequence). Losses at the gene ends were 5 bases for V and 4 bases for J; bases not matched to a gene: 1.

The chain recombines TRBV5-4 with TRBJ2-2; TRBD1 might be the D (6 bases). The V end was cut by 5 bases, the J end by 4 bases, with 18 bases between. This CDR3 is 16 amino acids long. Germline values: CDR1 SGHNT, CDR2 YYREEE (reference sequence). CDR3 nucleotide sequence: TGTGCCAGCAGTTACATGTACAGGGTTACCACCGGGGAGCTGTTTTTT. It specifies CASSYMYRVTTGELFF.

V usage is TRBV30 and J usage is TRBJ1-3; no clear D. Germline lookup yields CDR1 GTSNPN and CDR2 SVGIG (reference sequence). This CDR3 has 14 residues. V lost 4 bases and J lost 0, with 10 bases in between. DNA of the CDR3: TGTGCCTGGAACCCGGGGAGCTCTGGAAACACCATATATTTT. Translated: CAWNPGSSGNTIYF.

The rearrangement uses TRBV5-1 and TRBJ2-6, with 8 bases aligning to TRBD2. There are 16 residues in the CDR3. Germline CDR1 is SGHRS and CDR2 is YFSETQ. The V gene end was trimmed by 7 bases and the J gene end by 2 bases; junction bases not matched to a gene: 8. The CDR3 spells CASGSSGLTGANVLTF. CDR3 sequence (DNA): TGCGCCAGCGGATCTAGCGGGTTAACTGGGGCCAACGTCCTGACTTTC.

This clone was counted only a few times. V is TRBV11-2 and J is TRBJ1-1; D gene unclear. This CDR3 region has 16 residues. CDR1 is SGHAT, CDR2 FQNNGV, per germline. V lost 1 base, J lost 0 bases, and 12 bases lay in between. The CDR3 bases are TGTGCCAGCAGCTTAGTACCCGGGCGGGTGAACACTGAAGCTTTCTTT. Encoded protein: CASSLVPGRVNTEAFF.

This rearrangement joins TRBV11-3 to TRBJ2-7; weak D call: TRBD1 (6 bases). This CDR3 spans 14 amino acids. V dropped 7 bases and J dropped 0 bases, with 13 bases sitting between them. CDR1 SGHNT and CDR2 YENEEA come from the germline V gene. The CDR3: CASTTTGSSYEQYF. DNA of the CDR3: TGTGCCAGCACCACGACAGGAAGCTCCTACGAGCAGTACTTC.

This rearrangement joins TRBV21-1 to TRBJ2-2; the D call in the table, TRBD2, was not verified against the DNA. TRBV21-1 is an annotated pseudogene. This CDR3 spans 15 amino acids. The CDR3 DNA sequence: TGTGCCAGCACCCTAAGTCTCGCGAACACCGGGGAGCTGTTTTTT. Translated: CASTLSLANTGELFF.

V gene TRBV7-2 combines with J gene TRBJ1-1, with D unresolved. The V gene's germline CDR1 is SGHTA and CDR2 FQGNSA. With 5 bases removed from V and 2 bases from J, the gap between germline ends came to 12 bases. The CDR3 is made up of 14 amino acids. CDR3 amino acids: CASSPQATNTEAFF. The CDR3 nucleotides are TGTGCCAGCAGCCCCCAGGCCACAAACACTGAAGCTTTCTTT.

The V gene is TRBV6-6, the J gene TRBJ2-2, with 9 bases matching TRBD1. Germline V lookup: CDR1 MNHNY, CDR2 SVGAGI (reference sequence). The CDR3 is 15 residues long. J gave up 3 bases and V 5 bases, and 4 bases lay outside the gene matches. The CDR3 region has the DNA TGTGCCAGCAGTCGGACAGGGGAGTACACCGGGGAGCTGTTTTTT. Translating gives CASSRTGEYTGELFF.

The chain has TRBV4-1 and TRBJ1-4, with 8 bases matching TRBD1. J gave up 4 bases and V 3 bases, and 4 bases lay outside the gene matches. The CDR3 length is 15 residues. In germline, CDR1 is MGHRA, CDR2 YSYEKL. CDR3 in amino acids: CASSQTTGDNEKLFF. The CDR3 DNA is TGCGCCAGCAGCCAGACGACAGGGGATAATGAAAAACTGTTTTTT.

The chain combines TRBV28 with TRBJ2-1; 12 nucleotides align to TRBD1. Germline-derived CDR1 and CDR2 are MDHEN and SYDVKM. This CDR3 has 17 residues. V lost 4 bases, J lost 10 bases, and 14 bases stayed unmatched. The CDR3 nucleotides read TGTGCCAGCAGTTCCCCCCGGGACAGGGGGCCCTCGGGGGAGCAGTTCTTC. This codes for CASSSPRDRGPSGEQFF.

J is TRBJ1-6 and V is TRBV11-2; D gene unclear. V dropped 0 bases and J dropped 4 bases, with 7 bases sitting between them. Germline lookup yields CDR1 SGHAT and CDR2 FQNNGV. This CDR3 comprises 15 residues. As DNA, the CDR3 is TGTGCCAGCAGCTTAGAGTTAGTGTATAATTCACCCCTCCACTTT. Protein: CASSLELVYNSPLHF.

The CDR3 coding sequence is TGTGCCAGCAGTAGCGGGACTCCCCACTACAATGAGCAGTTCTTC. Encoded protein: CASSSGTPHYNEQFF. V usage is TRBV27 and J usage is TRBJ2-1; 7 positions agree with TRBD2. Losses at the gene ends were 5 bases for V and 3 bases for J; bases not matched to a gene: 7. The CDR3 loop spans 15 amino acids. Germline V gene lookup returns CDR1 MNHEY and CDR2 SMNVEV (reference sequence).

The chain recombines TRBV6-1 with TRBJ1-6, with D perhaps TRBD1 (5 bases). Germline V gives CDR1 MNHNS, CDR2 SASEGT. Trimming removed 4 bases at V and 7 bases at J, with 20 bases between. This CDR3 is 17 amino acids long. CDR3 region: CASSAGSPWGGNSPLHF. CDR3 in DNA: TGTGCCAGCAGTGCAGGGTCGCCTTGGGGTGGGAATTCACCCCTCCACTTT.

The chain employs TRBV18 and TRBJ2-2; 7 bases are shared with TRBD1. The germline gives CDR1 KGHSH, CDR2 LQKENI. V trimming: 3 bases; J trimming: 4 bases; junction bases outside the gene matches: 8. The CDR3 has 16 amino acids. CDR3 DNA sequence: TGTGCCAGCTCACCGACAGGGCTTGAGGGCACCGGGGAGCTGTTTTTT. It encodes CASSPTGLEGTGELFF. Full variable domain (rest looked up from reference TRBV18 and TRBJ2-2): NAGVMQNPRHLVRRRGQEARLRCSPMKGHSHVYWYRQLPEEGLKFMVYLQKENIIDESGMPKERFSAEFPKEGPSILRIQQVVRGDSAAYFCASSPTGLEGTGELFFGEGSRLTVL.

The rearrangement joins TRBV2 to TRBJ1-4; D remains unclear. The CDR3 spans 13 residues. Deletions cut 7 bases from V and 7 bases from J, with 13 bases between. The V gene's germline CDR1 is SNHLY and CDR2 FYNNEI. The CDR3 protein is CASMGSEGEKLFF. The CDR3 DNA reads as TGTGCCAGCATGGGCTCGGAGGGTGAAAAACTGTTTTTT.

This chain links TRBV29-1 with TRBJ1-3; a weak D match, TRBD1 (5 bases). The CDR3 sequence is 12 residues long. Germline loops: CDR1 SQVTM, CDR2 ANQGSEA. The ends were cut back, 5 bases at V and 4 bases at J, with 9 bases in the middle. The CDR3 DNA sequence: TGCAGCGTTAGGGGAGGGGGAAACACCATATATTTT. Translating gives CSVRGGGNTIYF. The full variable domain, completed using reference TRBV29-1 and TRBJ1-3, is SAVISQKPSRDICQRGTSLTIQCQVDSQVTMMFWYRQQPGQSLTLIATANQGSEATYESGFVIDKFPISRPNLTFSTLTVSNMSPEDSSIYLCSVRGGGNTIYFGEGSWLTVV.

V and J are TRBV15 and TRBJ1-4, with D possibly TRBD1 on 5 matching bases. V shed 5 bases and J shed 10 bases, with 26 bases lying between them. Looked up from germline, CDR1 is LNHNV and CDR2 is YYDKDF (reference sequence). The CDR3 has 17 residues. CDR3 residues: CATSENDPRQRGGKLFF. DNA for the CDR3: TGTGCCACCAGCGAAAATGACCCGAGACAGAGAGGCGGAAAACTGTTTTTT.

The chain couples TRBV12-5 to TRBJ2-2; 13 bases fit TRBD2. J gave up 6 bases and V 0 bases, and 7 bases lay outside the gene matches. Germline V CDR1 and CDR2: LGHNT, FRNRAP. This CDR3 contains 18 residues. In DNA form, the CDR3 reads TGTGCTAGTGGTTTGGTCCCCTTGACTAGCGGGAGGCCCGGGGAGCTGTTTTTT. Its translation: CASGLVPLTSGRPGELFF.

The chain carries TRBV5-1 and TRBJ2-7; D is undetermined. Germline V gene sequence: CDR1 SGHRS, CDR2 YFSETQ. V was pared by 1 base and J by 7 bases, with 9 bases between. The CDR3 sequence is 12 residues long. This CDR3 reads CASSLTGREQYF. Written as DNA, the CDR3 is TGCGCCAGCAGCTTGACGGGTCGGGAGCAGTACTTC.

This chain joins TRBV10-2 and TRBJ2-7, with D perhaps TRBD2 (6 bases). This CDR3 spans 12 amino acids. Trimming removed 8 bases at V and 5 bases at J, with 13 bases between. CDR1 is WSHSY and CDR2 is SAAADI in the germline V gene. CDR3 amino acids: CASHNGRHEQYF. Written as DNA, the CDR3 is TGCGCCAGCCATAACGGGAGACACGAGCAGTACTTC.

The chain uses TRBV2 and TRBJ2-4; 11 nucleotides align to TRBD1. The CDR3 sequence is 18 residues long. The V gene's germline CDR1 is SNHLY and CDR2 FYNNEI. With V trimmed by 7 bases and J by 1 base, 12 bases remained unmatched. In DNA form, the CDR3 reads TGTGCCAGCAAATTCAGGACAGGGGGCTACGGGGCCAAAAACATTCAGTACTTC. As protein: CASKFRTGGYGAKNIQYF.